This TCR beta chain appears in the sequencing data of a study of blood T cell repertoires in COVID-19. Residents of over 20 US areas, aged roughly 18 to 89 years, made up the participants. Participants' reported clinical history set cohort assignment. As handled by the study authors: Amplification of reference gene primers was used by the study to estimate nucleated cell counts. Clones were sequenced by immunoSEQ multiplex PCR, and TCRdb holds only the in-frame ones, with some missing. The DNA gave D and trimming, while V, J and clone size come from that table. The sample has some 150,000 clones; 75% to 90% are singletons. This TCR was sampled from a woman between 50 and 59 years old who had recovered from COVID-19. Material: PBMCs or T cells enriched from blood (not recorded which).

DNA for the CDR3: TGTGCCAGCAGCTTCGGACAGGGAATGGAGAGTGAAGCTTTCTTT. Protein sequence: CASSFGQGMESEAFF. V is TRBV11-2 and J is TRBJ1-1; 8 nucleotides agree with TRBD1. Germline assignment: CDR1 SGHAT and CDR2 FQNNGV. The CDR3 is 15 amino acids. The J segment lost 7 bases and the V segment lost 3 bases, leaving 10 bases of the junction unmatched.